Below, 20 T cell receptor beta chains from the same sample are listed, as sequenced in a study of shared clonotypes between healthy human individuals. Clones were sequenced by immunoSEQ multiplex PCR, and TCRdb holds only the in-frame ones, with some missing. The sample holds a few million clones, almost 96% seen once. Input material: naive CD4+ T cells sorted from blood. Subset here: CD45RA+ positively selected. Every receptor here comes from a man aged 18 to 29 in good health.

Concerning this clone itself: This sample includes further DNA sequences coding for the same CDR3. The V and J genes are TRBV5-1 and TRBJ2-2, with no clear D. The V gene's germline CDR1 is SGHRS and CDR2 YFSETQ. V gave up 3 bases and J gave up 0 bases, with 6 bases separating them. This CDR3 has 14 residues. The CDR3 reads CASSSTANTGELFF. The CDR3 bases are TGCGCCAGCAGCTCTACAGCGAACACCGGGGAGCTGTTTTTT.

J is TRBJ2-7 and V is TRBV29-1, with a tentative D call TRBD1 (7 bases). Trimming removed 5 bases from V and 5 bases from J, with 13 bases in between. Germline V gene lookup returns CDR1 SQVTM and CDR2 ANQGSEA. The CDR3 loop spans 12 amino acids. The CDR3 reads CSVSGGINEQYF. CDR3 sequence (DNA): TGCAGCGTTTCAGGGGGGATAAACGAGCAGTACTTC.

This clone was picked up one time. The chain recombines TRBV5-4 with TRBJ2-7, with 7 bases matching TRBD2. Germline V CDR1 and CDR2: SGHNT, YYREEE (reference sequence). The CDR3 totals 13 residues. After removal of 2 bases from V and 2 bases from J, the junction contained 1 base not matched to a gene. This CDR3 is CASSFRGAYEQYF. The CDR3 region has the DNA TGTGCCAGCAGCTTTCGGGGGGCCTACGAGCAGTACTTC.

The chain uses TRBV10-3 and TRBJ1-2; 9 bases line up with TRBD1. Germline CDR1 reads ENHRY; CDR2 reads SYGVKD. The CDR3 is 15 amino acids. V shed 0 bases and J 5 bases; nucleotides not matched to a gene: 4. CDR3 nucleotide sequence: TGTGCCATCAGTGAGTCGGGACAGGGTATATATGGCTACACCTTC. This codes for CAISESGQGIYGYTF.

V is TRBV9 and J is TRBJ1-2; weak D call: TRBD1 (5 bases). The V and J ends lost 0 bases and 0 bases respectively, with 9 bases between them. CDR1 is SGDLS and CDR2 is YYNGEE in the germline V gene. The CDR3 contains 15 residues. The CDR3 is CASSVEVGPNYGYTF. The CDR3 nucleotides are TGTGCCAGCAGCGTAGAGGTGGGGCCTAACTATGGCTACACCTTC.

The gene calls are TRBV2 and TRBJ1-4; TRBD1 might be the D (5 bases). The V gene lost 7 bases and the J gene lost 0 bases, with 18 bases spanning the gap. Germline V gives CDR1 SNHLY, CDR2 FYNNEI. The CDR3 totals 17 residues. The CDR3 spells CASKSQGTAATNEKLFF. The CDR3 DNA follows: TGTGCCAGCAAATCCCAGGGCACAGCTGCAACTAATGAAAAACTGTTTTTT. The entire variable domain, with the rest obtained from reference TRBV2 and TRBJ1-4, is as follows: EPEVTQTPSHQVTQMGQEVILRCVPISNHLYFYWYRQILGQKVEFLVSFYNNEISEKSEIFDDQFSVERPDGSNFTLKIRSTKLEDSAMYFCASKSQGTAATNEKLFFGSGTQLSVL.

The CDR3 loop reads CASSLSQGAAFF. DNA for the CDR3: TGCGCCAGCAGCTTGTCCCAGGGGGCGGCTTTCTTT. The chain recombines TRBV5-1 with TRBJ1-1; TRBD1 aligns across 8 bases. The CDR3 loop spans 12 amino acids. Germline V gene lookup returns CDR1 SGHRS and CDR2 YFSETQ. The J segment lost 11 bases and the V segment lost 1 base, leaving 4 bases of the junction unmatched.

The chain is built from TRBV5-1 and TRBJ1-1; no firm D call. Germline CDR1 and CDR2: SGHRS and YFSETQ. V was trimmed by 5 bases and J by 0 bases, leaving 8 bases between them. The CDR3 has 13 residues. In nucleotides, the CDR3 is TGCGCCAGCAGACGGGCGGTGAACACTGAAGCTTTCTTT. It yields the protein CASRRAVNTEAFF.

The V call is TRBV4-1, the J call TRBJ2-7; D tentatively reads TRBD1 or TRBD2 (5 bases each). Trimming removed 2 bases at V and 9 bases at J, with 17 bases between. The germline gives CDR1 MGHRA, CDR2 YSYEKL. The length of the CDR3 is 14 residues. The CDR3 spells CASSQTGRVTAQYF. CDR3 coding DNA: TGCGCCAGCAGCCAAACGGGACGGGTTACCGCGCAGTACTTC.

This clone appeared a single time. The CDR3 coding sequence is TGTGCCAGCAGCTTTGTTGCGGGAGGGCCCGGTCGCACCGGGGAGCTGTTTTTT. Translating it yields CASSFVAGGPGRTGELFF. The chain combines TRBV7-2 with TRBJ2-2; 9 nucleotides match TRBD2. The J segment lost 4 bases and the V segment lost 3 bases, leaving 12 bases of the junction unmatched. Germline CDR1 reads SGHTA; CDR2 reads FQGNSA. The CDR3 loop spans 18 amino acids. Full variable domain (rest looked up from reference TRBV7-2 and TRBJ2-2): GAGVSQSPSNKVTEKGKDVELRCDPISGHTALYWYRQSLGQGLEFLIYFQGNSAPDKSGLPSDRFSAERTGGSVSTLTIQRTQQEDSAVYLCASSFVAGGPGRTGELFFGEGSRLTVL.

The genes are TRBV5-1 and TRBJ2-3; TRBD1 might be the D (6 bases). This CDR3 contains 15 residues. Germline V CDR1 and CDR2: SGHRS, YFSETQ. Trimming shortened V by 4 bases and J by 2 bases, and 14 bases separated the two germline ends. The CDR3 coding sequence is TGCGCCAGCAGCGGCGGTGGACAGAACACAGATACGCAGTATTTT. It encodes CASSGGGQNTDTQYF.

The chain has TRBV30 and TRBJ2-1; TRBD2 aligns across 12 bases. The CDR3 runs to 16 residues. Germline lookup yields CDR1 GTSNPN and CDR2 SVGIG (reference sequence). V shed 2 bases, J shed 9 bases, and the junction held 11 bases outside the gene matches. CDR3 sequence reads: CAWSLRLAGVSSEQFF. The DNA of the CDR3 is TGTGCCTGGAGTCTTAGACTAGCGGGAGTTTCTAGTGAGCAGTTCTTC.

V is TRBV6-5 and J is TRBJ1-1; TRBD1 agrees at 8 bases. Germline V CDR1 and CDR2: MNHEY, SVGAGI. V dropped 2 bases and J dropped 11; count of bases not matched to a gene: 10. The CDR3 consists of 14 residues. This CDR3 is CASSYRPDRVKAFF. For the CDR3, the DNA is TGTGCCAGCAGTTACAGGCCGGACAGGGTGAAGGCTTTCTTT.

The V gene is TRBV5-8, the J gene TRBJ1-5; D unresolved. CDR1 is SGHTS and CDR2 is YDEGEE in the germline V gene. CDR3 length: 12 amino acids. Trimming cost V 1 base and J 10 bases, with 9 bases left between them. The CDR3 coding sequence is TGTGCCAGCAGCTTGCCACCCAAACCCCAGCATTTT. This encodes CASSLPPKPQHF.

This clone appeared a single time. A junction boundary mismatches the germline segment, possibly from a read error. The rearrangement joins TRBV14 to TRBJ2-7; the match to TRBD1 covers 8 bases. In germline, CDR1 is SGHDN, CDR2 FVKESK. The length of the CDR3 is 12 residues. CDR3 DNA sequence: TGTGCCAGCAGCCTAAGGACAGGGCGTCACCTCTTC. This translates into CASSLRTGRHLF.

The chain carries TRBV5-1 and TRBJ2-7; 7 bases match TRBD1. V trimming: 3 bases; J trimming: 6 bases; junction bases outside the gene matches: 9. Germline CDR1 is SGHRS and CDR2 is YFSETQ. The CDR3 loop spans 14 amino acids. The CDR3 bases are TGCGCCAGCAGCTCGGGACAGCCGCTCGTCGAGCAGTACTTC. Its protein product is CASSSGQPLVEQYF.

This chain links TRBV6-1 with TRBJ2-3; D is unclear. V shed 4 bases and J shed 0 bases, with 17 bases lying between them. Germline CDR1 and CDR2: MNHNS and SASEGT. This CDR3 has 17 amino acids. DNA for the CDR3: TGTGCCAGCAGTGTAAAATCGGGCCGATTCAGCACAGATACGCAGTATTTT. Translated, it gives CASSVKSGRFSTDTQYF.

The chain carries TRBV5-1 and TRBJ2-5, with TRBD2 matching over 8 bases. The germline CDR1 and CDR2 sequences are SGHRS and YFSETQ. The CDR3 is 14 amino acids. The trim removed 4 bases at V and 6 bases at J, leaving 8 bases unmatched. This chain's CDR3 is CASSLSGSGKTQYF. The CDR3 nucleotides read TGCGCCAGCAGCCTGAGCGGGAGTGGGAAGACCCAGTACTTC. The complete variable domain, with remaining parts taken from reference TRBV5-1 and TRBJ2-5, reads KAGVTQTPRYLIKTRGQQVTLSCSPISGHRSVSWYQQTPGQGLQFLFEYFSETQRNKGNFPGRFSGRQFSNSRSEMNVSTLELGDSALYLCASSLSGSGKTQYFGPGTRLLVL.

The chain couples TRBV2 to TRBJ2-1; a possible D gene is TRBD1 (6 bases). This CDR3 region has 15 residues. V shed 3 bases and J shed 1 base, with 10 bases lying between them. CDR1 and CDR2 from the germline V gene are SNHLY and FYNNEI. The CDR3 sequence: CASSDRTASYNEQFF. As DNA, the CDR3 is TGTGCCAGCAGTGATAGGACAGCTTCCTACAATGAGCAGTTCTTC.

The chain employs TRBV10-2 and TRBJ2-1, with a tentative D call TRBD2 (6 bases). Germline CDR1 reads WSHSY; CDR2 reads SAAADI. The CDR3 has 16 amino acids. V was trimmed by 6 bases and J by 0 bases, leaving 15 bases between them. CDR3 nucleotides: TGCGCCAGCAGGGGGACTGCTCCTAGCTCCTACAATGAGCAGTTCTTC. Its protein is CASRGTAPSSYNEQFF.